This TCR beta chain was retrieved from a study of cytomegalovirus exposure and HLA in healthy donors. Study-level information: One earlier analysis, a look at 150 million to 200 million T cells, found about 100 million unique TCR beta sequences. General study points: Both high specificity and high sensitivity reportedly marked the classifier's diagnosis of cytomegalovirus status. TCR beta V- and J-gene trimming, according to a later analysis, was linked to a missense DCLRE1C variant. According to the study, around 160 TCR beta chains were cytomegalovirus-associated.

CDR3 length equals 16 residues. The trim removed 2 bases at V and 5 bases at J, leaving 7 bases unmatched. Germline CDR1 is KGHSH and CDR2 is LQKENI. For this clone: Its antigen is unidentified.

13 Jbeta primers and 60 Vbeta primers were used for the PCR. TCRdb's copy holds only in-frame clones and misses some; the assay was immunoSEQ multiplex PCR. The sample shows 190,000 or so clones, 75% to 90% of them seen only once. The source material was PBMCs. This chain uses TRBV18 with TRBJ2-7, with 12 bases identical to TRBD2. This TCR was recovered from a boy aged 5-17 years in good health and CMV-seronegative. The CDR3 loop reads CASSPALAGGSHEQYF. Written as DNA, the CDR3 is TGTGCCAGCTCACCAGCACTAGCGGGAGGATCTCACGAGCAGTACTTC.